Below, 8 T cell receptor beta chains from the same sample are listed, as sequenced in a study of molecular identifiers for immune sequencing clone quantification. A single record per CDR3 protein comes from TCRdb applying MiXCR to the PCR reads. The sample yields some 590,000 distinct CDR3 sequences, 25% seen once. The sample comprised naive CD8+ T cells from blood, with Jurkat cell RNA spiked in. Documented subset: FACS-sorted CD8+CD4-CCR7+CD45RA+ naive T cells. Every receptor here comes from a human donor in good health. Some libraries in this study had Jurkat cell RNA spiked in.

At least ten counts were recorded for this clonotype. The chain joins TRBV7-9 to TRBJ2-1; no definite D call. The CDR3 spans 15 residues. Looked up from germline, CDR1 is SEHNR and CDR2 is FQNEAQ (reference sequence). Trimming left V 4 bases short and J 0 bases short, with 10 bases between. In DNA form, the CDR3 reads TGTGCCAGCAGCTCGGAAGTTCGCTCCTACAATGAGCAGTTCTTC. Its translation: CASSSEVRSYNEQFF.

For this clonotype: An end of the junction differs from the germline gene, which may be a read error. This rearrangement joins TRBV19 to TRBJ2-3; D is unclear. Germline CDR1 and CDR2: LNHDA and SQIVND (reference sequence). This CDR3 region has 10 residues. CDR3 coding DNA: TGTGCCTGTAGTGGAGTCGAGCAGTATTTT. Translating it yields CACSGVEQYF.

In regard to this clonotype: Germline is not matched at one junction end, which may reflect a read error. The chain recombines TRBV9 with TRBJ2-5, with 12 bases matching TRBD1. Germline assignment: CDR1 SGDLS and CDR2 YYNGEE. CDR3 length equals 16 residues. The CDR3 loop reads CASIVVGTGGWETQYF. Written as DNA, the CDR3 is TGTGCCAGCATCGTAGTCGGGACAGGGGGCTGGGAGACCCAGTACTTC.

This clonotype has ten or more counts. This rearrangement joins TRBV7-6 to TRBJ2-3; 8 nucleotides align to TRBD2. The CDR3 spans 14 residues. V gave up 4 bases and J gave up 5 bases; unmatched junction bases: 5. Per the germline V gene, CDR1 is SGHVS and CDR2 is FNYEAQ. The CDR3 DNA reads TGTGCCAGCAGCTCGGGGACTAGTGTAGATACGCAGTATTTT. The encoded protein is CASSSGTSVDTQYF.

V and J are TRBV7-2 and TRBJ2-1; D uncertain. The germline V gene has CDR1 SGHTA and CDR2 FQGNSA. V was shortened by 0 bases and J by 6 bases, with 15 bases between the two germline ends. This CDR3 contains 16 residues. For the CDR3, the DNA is TGTGCCAGCAGCTTAGCGTGGGAAATCAAGGGCAATGAGCAGTTCTTC. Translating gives CASSLAWEIKGNEQFF.

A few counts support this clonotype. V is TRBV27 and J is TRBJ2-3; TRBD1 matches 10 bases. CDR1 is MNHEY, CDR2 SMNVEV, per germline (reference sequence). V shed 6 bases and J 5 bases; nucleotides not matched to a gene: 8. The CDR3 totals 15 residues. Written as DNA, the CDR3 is TGTGCCAGCAGAGATCGACAGGGGGCTGTAGATACGCAGTATTTT. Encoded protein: CASRDRQGAVDTQYF.

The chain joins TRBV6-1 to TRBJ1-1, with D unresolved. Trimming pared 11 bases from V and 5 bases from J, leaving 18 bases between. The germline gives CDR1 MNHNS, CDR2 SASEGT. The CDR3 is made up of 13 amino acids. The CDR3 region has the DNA TGTGCCTTAGACCGGGGTACGTGGACTGAAGCTTTCTTT. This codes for CALDRGTWTEAFF.

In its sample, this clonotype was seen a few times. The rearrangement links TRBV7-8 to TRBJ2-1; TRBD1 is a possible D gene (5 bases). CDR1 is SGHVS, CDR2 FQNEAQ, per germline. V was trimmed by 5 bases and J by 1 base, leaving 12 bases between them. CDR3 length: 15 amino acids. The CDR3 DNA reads TGTGCCAGCAGCCTAGACAGCCCATCCTACAATGAGCAGTTCTTC. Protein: CASSLDSPSYNEQFF.